A single sample is the source of the 7 T cell receptor beta chains below, sequenced in a study of blood T cells in healthy people across ages. The use of a sample-barcoded 5' primer and a J-beta primer mix characterized a second PCR of roughly 7 to 11 cycles. MiXCR, applied by TCRdb to the 5' RACE reads, yields one record per CDR3 protein. The sample has hundreds of thousands of distinct CDR3 sequences, just over 55% seen once. The sample was blood. Receptor source: a man aged 40-50 years in good health.

The chain links TRBV7-2 to TRBJ2-5, with D unresolved. The J call may be incorrect, as the DNA end agrees better with TRBJ2-7. Germline values: CDR1 SGHTA, CDR2 FQGNSA. The CDR3 spans 14 residues. The CDR3 coding sequence is TGTGCCAGCAGCCCACAGTTTTTTGGGGACGAGCAGTACTTC. The encoded protein is CASSPQFFGDEQYF.

V usage is TRBV29-1 and J usage is TRBJ2-1; D unclear. The J call may be mistaken, given a closer DNA end match to TRBJ2-7. This CDR3 region has 14 residues. CDR1 SQVTM and CDR2 ANQGSEA come from the germline V gene. Here the CDR3 DNA reads TGCAGCGTTGACGGCCGAGACTCCTACAATGAGCAGTACTTC. Its protein product is CSVDGRDSYNEQYF.

This clonotype was counted between two and nine times. The J gene is TRBJ1-6, the V gene TRBV9; 7 nucleotides match TRBD1. With 4 bases clipped from V and 8 bases from J, the junction kept 9 bases outside the gene matches. This CDR3 contains 15 residues. CDR1 is SGDLS and CDR2 is YYNGEE in the germline V gene. The CDR3 is CASSSADRSDSPLHF. In DNA form, the CDR3 reads TGTGCCAGCAGCTCCGCGGACAGGTCTGATTCACCCCTCCACTTT.

As DNA, the CDR3 is TGTGCCAGCAGGCCCTGGGGAAGCGGAGGCCGGAATGAGCAGTTCTTC. Protein: CASRPWGSGGRNEQFF. This chain uses TRBV7-9 with TRBJ2-1, with a weak D call TRBD2 (5 bases). In germline, CDR1 is SEHNR, CDR2 FQNEAQ (reference sequence). Between the trimmed V and J ends, which lost 6 bases and 7 bases, there was a span of 22 bases. CDR3 length: 16 residues. Filled out from reference TRBV7-9 and TRBJ2-1, the complete variable domain reads DTGVSQNPRHKITKRGQNVTFRCDPISEHNRLYWYRQTLGQGPEFLTYFQNEAQLEKSRLLSDRFSAERPKGSFSTLEIQRTEQGDSAMYLCASRPWGSGGRNEQFFGPGTRLTVL.

This clonotype was detected a few times. The chain links TRBV20-1 to TRBJ2-5, with 15 positions matching TRBD2. V gave up 5 bases and J gave up 1 base; unmatched junction bases: 5. The CDR3 has 16 residues. The germline V gene encodes CDR1 DFQATT and CDR2 SNEGSKA (reference sequence). The CDR3 sequence: CSAQWTSGGAQETQYF. CDR3 sequence (DNA): TGCAGTGCTCAATGGACTAGCGGGGGGGCCCAAGAGACCCAGTACTTC.

This chain connects TRBV28 to TRBJ2-7, with unresolved D. V lost 8 bases and J lost 6, with 14 bases in between. Germline CDR1 and CDR2: MDHEN and SYDVKM. This CDR3 spans 12 amino acids. CDR3 DNA: TGTGCCAGCCTCGGCAAGATCTGCGAGCAGTACTTC. It translates to CASLGKICEQYF.

This clonotype came up a few times. The chain employs TRBV20-1 and TRBJ2-3, with TRBD2 identical over 10 bases. The germline gives CDR1 DFQATT, CDR2 SNEGSKA (reference sequence). The V segment lost 0 bases and the J segment 4 bases; nucleotides outside the gene matches: 10. The CDR3 length is 17 residues. CDR3 loop: CSARDQMSGGAPDTQYF. Here the CDR3 DNA reads TGCAGTGCTAGAGATCAGATGAGCGGGGGGGCCCCAGATACGCAGTATTTT.